A selection of T cell receptor beta chains follows, all from one sample in a study of blood T cell repertoires in COVID-19. The assay was immunoSEQ multiplex PCR, and TCRdb's table has in-frame clones only and misses some. Counted here are approximately 300,000 clones, more than 75% occurring once; the ten biggest clones make up approximately 5%. The sample taken for sequencing was PBMCs or T cells enriched from blood (not recorded which). Receptor source: a woman in her thirties who had recovered from COVID-19. Both conserved end residues are part of each CDR3. The D gene is left open where the match is weak. Size tells how often a clone was seen (once, few, many) or the class of an expanded clone, and some rows leave it out.

>TRBD1|TRBV28|TRBJ1-5|.
TGTGCCAGCAGTCCCCCTATATTGACAGGGTATAGCAATCAGCCCCAGCATTTT
CASSPPILTGYSNQPQHF
>.|TRBV3-1/TRBV3-2|TRBJ1-6|few
TGTGCCAGCCGTCGGGGGAACTATAATTCACCCCTCCACTTT
CASRRGNYNSPLHF
>TRBD2|TRBV7-9|TRBJ2-1|few
TGTGCCAGCAGCGACCCAGCGGGGGGCGAATACAATGAGCAGTTCTTC
CASSDPAGGEYNEQFF
>.|TRBV19|TRBJ2-4|.
TGTGCCAGTAGGTCTCCTGGACAAAATTTAGCCAAAAACATTCAGTACTTC
CASRSPGQNLAKNIQYF
>.|TRBV5-1|TRBJ2-7|.
TGCGCCAGCAGCCTACAGGGTAGCAGCGCCTACGAGCAGTACTTC
CASSLQGSSAYEQYF
>TRBD1|TRBV6-5|TRBJ2-7|.
TGTGCCAGTCGTCGACAGGGTTTCGACGAGCAGTACTTC
CASRRQGFDEQYF
>.|TRBV19|TRBJ2-3|.
TGTGCCAGTAGCCCGGGCCGGGGGACAGATACGCAGTATTTT
CASSPGRGTDTQYF
>TRBD1|TRBV10-3|TRBJ1-1|once
TGTGCCATCAGTGAGCCGGGACAGGGATCGACTGAAGCTTTCTTT
CAISEPGQGSTEAFF
>.|TRBV12-5|TRBJ2-3|.
TGTGCTAGTGGTTCCCTCCATACGCAGTATTTT
CASGSLHTQYF
>TRBD1|TRBV29-1|TRBJ1-2|.
TGCAGCGTTGCCCCGACAGGGACCCTTACCTATGGCTACACCTTC
CSVAPTGTLTYGYTF
>.|TRBV4-1|TRBJ1-2|.
TGCGCCAGCAGCCAAACAGGGACCTGGGGCTACACCTTC
CASSQTGTWGYTF
>.|TRBV24-1|TRBJ1-2|.
TGTGCCACCAGTGATTTGGCAGATGGCTACACCTTC
CATSDLADGYTF
>.|TRBV5-4|TRBJ1-5|.
TGTGCCAGCAGTTTTCAGGGTGGCGGTCAGCCCCAGCATTTT
CASSFQGGGQPQHF
>.|TRBV5-5|TRBJ1-1|.
TGTGCCAGCAGCTGGGGCGTGAACACTGAAGCTTTCTTT
CASSWGVNTEAFF
>.|TRBV5-1|TRBJ1-4|.
TGCGCCAGCAGCATCGGGCGGGGGTCAACTAATGAAAAACTGTTTTTT
CASSIGRGSTNEKLFF
>TRBD1|TRBV7-2|TRBJ1-2|once
TGTGCCAGCAGCTTAGCCCCGACAGGGTACTATGGCTACACCTTC
CASSLAPTGYYGYTF
>.|TRBV29-1|TRBJ1-1|once
TGCAGCGTTGACCGGGGGGCGATGGCTTTCTTT
CSVDRGAMAFF
>.|TRBV7-8|TRBJ1-2|few
TGTGCCAGCAGCTTAGAGGCGGCGTCTCTTAACTATGGCTACACCTTC
CASSLEAASLNYGYTF
>.|TRBV18|TRBJ1-2|.
TGTGCCAGCTCACCACCGACAGGCGCCAACTATGGCTACACCTTC
CASSPPTGANYGYTF
>TRBD1|TRBV28|TRBJ1-4|.
TGTGCCAGCAGTTTGCTGGACAGGACCTATAATGAAAAACTGTTTTTT
CASSLLDRTYNEKLFF
>.|TRBV28|TRBJ2-7|once
TGTGCCAGCTCCCGAGGGACAACCTACGAGCAGTACTTC
CASSRGTTYEQYF
>TRBD1|TRBV6-5|TRBJ1-1|.
TGTGCCAGCAGGCCGGGACAGGCTAACACTGAAGCTTTCTTT
CASRPGQANTEAFF
>TRBD2|TRBV7-2|TRBJ2-3|.
TGTGCCAGCAGGCGGACTAGCGCTCGGCTAGATACGCAGTATTTT
CASRRTSARLDTQYF
>TRBD1|TRBV27|TRBJ2-4|.
TGTGCCAGCAGTCCACAGGGACAGGGATTAGCCAAAAACATTCAGTACTTC
CASSPQGQGLAKNIQYF